These T cell receptor beta chains were read from a single sample in a study of beta chain features in type 1 diabetes. Sequencing was performed with immunoSEQ multiplex PCR; in TCRdb, only in-frame clones are kept and a portion is missing. The sample includes more than 120,000 clones, around an eighth of them seen just once. Sequencing input: central memory CD4+ T cells from blood. These receptors were collected from a man between 18 and 29 years old with type 1 diabetes. The CDR3 runs from the conserved cysteine through the conserved F or W. Each record gives: CDR3 DNA, CDR3 protein, J gene, clone size, CDR3 length, D gene, V gene. A D gene is named only where the DNA matches it firmly. Only some rows state a clone size, as once, few, many or a class for expanded clones.

TGTGCCAGCAAGTACCCCGGGACAGATGGCTACACCTTC	CASKYPGTDGYTF	TRBJ1-2	-	13	TRBD1	TRBV6-5
TGTGCCAGCAGCTCTACCGCCCGGGGGATCAGTGAAAAACTGTTTTTT	CASSSTARGISEKLFF	TRBJ1-4	-	16	-	TRBV7-8
TGTGCCAGCAGTTACAGGAGCTTCTCGGATAATTCACCCCTCCACTTT	CASSYRSFSDNSPLHF	TRBJ1-6	few	16	-	TRBV6-5
TGTGCCAGCAGTTTATCGAGGGTATCCAATGAGCAGTTCTTC	CASSLSRVSNEQFF	TRBJ2-1	few	14	-	TRBV27
TGCGCCAGCAGCTCCGGACTAGCGGGGGGCATCGACGAGCAGTACTTC	CASSSGLAGGIDEQYF	TRBJ2-7	-	16	TRBD2	TRBV5-1
TGCGCCAGCAGCTCCCTGGGGCGGGCCCAGAACACTGAAGCTTTCTTT	CASSSLGRAQNTEAFF	TRBJ1-1	-	16	-	TRBV5-1
TGCGCCAGCAGCTTTCAAGGGGAAGTAGACGAGCAGTACTTC	CASSFQGEVDEQYF	TRBJ2-7	-	14	-	TRBV5-1
TGTGCCAGCATGTCGACAGCGGGGGCTGTGACCCAGTACTTC	CASMSTAGAVTQYF	TRBJ2-5	few	14	TRBD2	TRBV2
TGTGCCAGCAGCTTAAGTTCTAAGGAGACCGGGGAGCTGTTTTTT	CASSLSSKETGELFF	TRBJ2-2	few	15	-	TRBV7-7
TGTGCCTGGAGTTTGGCGGGGGGCAATCAGCCCCAGCATTTT	CAWSLAGGNQPQHF	TRBJ1-5	medium-sized	14	-	TRBV30
TGTGCCAGCAGCGTCCGGCCGGGGGTCAGCACAGATACGCAGTATTTT	CASSVRPGVSTDTQYF	TRBJ2-3	few	16	-	TRBV9
TGTGCCAGCAGGGCGACAGGGGCGAACACTGAAGCTTTCTTT	CASRATGANTEAFF	TRBJ1-1	-	14	TRBD1	TRBV2
TGCGCCAGCAGCCAAGAGCAAACAGGGACTTTGGGTGGCTACACCTTC	CASSQEQTGTLGGYTF	TRBJ1-2	few	16	-	TRBV4-1
TGTGCCAGTAGTATGTCCAGGGCTTCCTACGAGCAGTACTTC	CASSMSRASYEQYF	TRBJ2-7	-	14	-	TRBV19
TGTGCCAGCAGAACCGAGGCAGCCTTTAGTTCCGGCTACACCTTC	CASRTEAAFSSGYTF	TRBJ1-2	-	15	-	TRBV25-1
TGTGCCAGCAGCGTAAGCGGGGGGGCCGATGTTTCCTACGAGCAGTACTTC	CASSVSGGADVSYEQYF	TRBJ2-7	-	17	TRBD2	TRBV9
TGCAGCGTTGAGGGTCCGGCAGGGGCCAACACTGAAGCTTTCTTT	CSVEGPAGANTEAFF	TRBJ1-1	few	15	-	TRBV29-1
TGCGCCAGCAGCCAAGACCCGAGGGTTGAGCAGTTCTTC	CASSQDPRVEQFF	TRBJ2-1	few	13	-	TRBV4-1
TGTGCCACCAGCGCTCCCCCGGGTGATACGCAGTATTTT	CATSAPPGDTQYF	TRBJ2-3	few	13	-	TRBV15
TGCGCCAGCAGCTTGGTCCCTGGGGGGATCTACGAGCAGTACTTC	CASSLVPGGIYEQYF	TRBJ2-7	-	15	-	TRBV5-1
TGTGCCTGGAGAAACTCAGACAGCCGGTATGGCTACACCTTC	CAWRNSDSRYGYTF	TRBJ1-2	few	14	-	TRBV30
TGTGCCAGCAGCCAAGGACTTCCGGGACAGGGGGACAGTGAGCAGTTCTTC	CASSQGLPGQGDSEQFF	TRBJ2-1	few	17	TRBD1	TRBV4-2
TGCAGCGGCGGTCCCGGGACAGGGAACTATGGCTACACCTTC	CSGGPGTGNYGYTF	TRBJ1-2	-	14	TRBD1	TRBV29-1
TGCAGCGTTGAAGGAGGTTTCAACATTCAGTACTTC	CSVEGGFNIQYF	TRBJ2-4	few	12	-	TRBV29-1
TGTGCCAGCAGCTCAGGCCCATGGGGGAACACTGAAGCTTTCTTT	CASSSGPWGNTEAFF	TRBJ1-1	-	15	-	TRBV7-9
TGCAGTGCTAGCGGCCAAGAGACCCAGTACTTC	CSASGQETQYF	TRBJ2-5	many	11	-	TRBV20-1
TGTGCCAGCAGCAAGGGACTAGACACAGATACGCAGTATTTT	CASSKGLDTDTQYF	TRBJ2-3	-	14	TRBD2	TRBV7-3
TGTGCCAGTAGCCGAAACACCGGGGAGCTGTTTTTT	CASSRNTGELFF	TRBJ2-2	many	12	-	TRBV19
TGTGCCATCAAAAGCACGAATGAGCAGTTCTTC	CAIKSTNEQFF	TRBJ2-1	-	11	-	TRBV10-3
TGTGCCAGCAGCCCAGGACAGGGCCGCACTGAAGCTTTCTTT	CASSPGQGRTEAFF	TRBJ1-1	-	14	TRBD1	TRBV5-6
TGTGCCTGGAGTGTTGGGACTAGCGACGACAATGAGCAGTTCTTC	CAWSVGTSDDNEQFF	TRBJ2-1	-	15	TRBD2	TRBV30
TGTGCCAGCAGTCAAGACAGCTTAGGGGTCCAAGAGACCCAGTACTTC	CASSQDSLGVQETQYF	TRBJ2-5	-	16	-	TRBV6-1
TGTGCCAGCTCACGGGTAGCGGGGGATGAGCAGTTCTTC	CASSRVAGDEQFF	TRBJ2-1	-	13	TRBD2	TRBV18
TGTGCCTGGAGGGGAGCAGGTTATGACAACTCTGGAAACACCATATATTTT	CAWRGAGYDNSGNTIYF	TRBJ1-3	few	17	-	TRBV30
TGTGCCAGCAGCTTAATCGACAGTAGAAATACGCAGTATTTT	CASSLIDSRNTQYF	TRBJ2-3	few	14	-	TRBV7-2
TGTGCCAGCAGTTTATATGGGGAAAGGTCCTACGAGCAGTACTTC	CASSLYGERSYEQYF	TRBJ2-7	few	15	-	TRBV28
TGCGCCAGCAGCCAAGTCGGTAGCGGGGGCCCGAATGAGCAGTTCTTC	CASSQVGSGGPNEQFF	TRBJ2-1	many	16	TRBD2	TRBV4-1